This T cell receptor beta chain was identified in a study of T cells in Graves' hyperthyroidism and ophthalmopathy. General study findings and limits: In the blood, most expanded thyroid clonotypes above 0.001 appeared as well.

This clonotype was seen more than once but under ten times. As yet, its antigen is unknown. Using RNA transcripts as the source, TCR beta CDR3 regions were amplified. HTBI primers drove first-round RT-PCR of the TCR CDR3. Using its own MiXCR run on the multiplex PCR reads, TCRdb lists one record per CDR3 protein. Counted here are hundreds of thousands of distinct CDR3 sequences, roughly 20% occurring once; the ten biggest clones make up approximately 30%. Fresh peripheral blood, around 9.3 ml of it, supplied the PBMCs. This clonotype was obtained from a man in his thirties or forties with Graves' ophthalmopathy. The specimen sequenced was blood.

CDR3 sequence: CSVGQLGRASYNEQFF. DNA of the CDR3: TGCAGCGTGGGGCAGTTGGGGAGGGCCTCCTACAATGAGCAGTTCTTC. This chain connects TRBV29-1 to TRBJ2-1; 7 nucleotides line up with TRBD2. This CDR3 contains 16 residues. J lost 0 bases, V lost 6 bases, and 11 bases had no gene match. Looked up from germline, CDR1 is SQVTM and CDR2 is ANQGSEA.